Detailed here is one T cell receptor beta chain. Its target is not known. Naivety among CD8 cells was defined by CD45RO negativity and positive CCR7 selection, thereby excluding terminally differentiated effector memory CD45RA+ cells. Healthy and HIV-negative, the adult donors had no recent acute infections or vaccinations. The data belong to a study of shared clonotypes between healthy human individuals. General observations from the study: At large depth, rarefaction still showed sorted-subset sequencing to be incomplete.

Per the original methods: Sequence data from immunoSEQ were junction-only and lacked quality scores; consequently, filtering differed. Clones were sequenced by immunoSEQ multiplex PCR, and TCRdb holds only the in-frame ones, with some missing. The D gene and trimming were derived from the DNA, and the V and J assignments and clone size from that table. This table has some 2.1 million clones, about 95% appearing once. The CDR3 is made up of 14 amino acids. V lost 3 bases, J lost 2 bases, and 10 bases lay in between. Germline CDR1 reads SGHVT; CDR2 reads SQSDAQ. The chain employs TRBV7-4 and TRBJ1-2, with a weak D call TRBD1 (6 bases). The clonotype was recovered from a man between 18 and 29 years old in good health. The sequenced sample consisted of naive CD8+ T cells sorted from blood. The CDR3 loop reads CASSLMRGNYGYTF. The CDR3 nucleotides read TGTGCCAGCAGCTTGATGAGGGGGAACTATGGCTACACCTTC. The variable domain in full, with the rest retrieved from reference TRBV7-4 and TRBJ1-2, is GAGVSQSPRYKVAKRGRDVALRCDSISGHVTLYWYRQTLGQGSEVLTYSQSDAQRDKSGRPSGRFSAERPERSVSTLKIQRTEQGDSAVYLCASSLMRGNYGYTFGSGTRLTVV.